This note documents a single TCR beta chain sequence. V lost 5 bases, J lost 4 bases, and 15 bases lay in between. This CDR3 comprises 15 residues. The germline V gene encodes CDR1 SGHVS and CDR2 FQNEAQ. Sequencing used immunoSEQ multiplex PCR; TCRdb keeps in-frame clones, though not all of them. Of tens of thousands of clones in the sample, 80% to 95% are singletons; the top ten hold 0.8% to 1%. This entry belongs to a study of control samples from healthy donors and cancer patients. The TCR originated in a man aged 25 to 45 with colorectal cancer. This chain connects TRBV7-8 to TRBJ1-5; D unresolved. The sequenced sample was PBMCs. The CDR3 protein is CASSTHRGLNQPQHF. The DNA for the CDR3 is TGTGCCAGCAGCACCCACAGAGGGTTGAATCAGCCCCAGCATTTT.